This TCR beta chain was documented in a study of T cells in localized non-small cell lung cancer. CDR3 length: 13 amino acids. V dropped 6 bases and J dropped 10; count of bases not matched to a gene: 10. CDR1 and CDR2 (germline): SGDLS, YYNGEE. Study outcomes and limitations: Because sequencing included only one region (of the tumor), heterogeneity remains possible. Patients showing higher blood T cell density tended to see longer overall survival. Uninvolved adjacent lung showed the highest T cell clonality, exceeding tumor. In adjacent lung, a median roughly 60 of the top 100 tumor clones were found.

This clone has only a few counts. The antigen is not known. The protocol was immunoSEQ multiplex PCR, while the TCRdb copy is restricted to in-frame clones and leaves out a portion. The sample records some 2,700 clones, less than 20% being singletons. The material was lung tumor tissue, obtained before any cancer treatment. This TCR came from a man between 40 and 70 years old with stage I lung adenocarcinoma. The rearrangement links TRBV9 to TRBJ1-2, with 9 bases matching TRBD1. In DNA form, the CDR3 reads TGTGCCAGCACTACCGGGACAGGGCGTGACTACACCTTC. Amino acid sequence: CASTTGTGRDYTF. Supplemented by reference TRBV9 and TRBJ1-2, the full variable domain reads DSGVTQTPKHLITATGQRVTLRCSPRSGDLSVYWYQQSLDQGLQFLIQYYNGEERAKGNILERFSAQQFPDLHSELNLSSLELGDSALYFCASTTGTGRDYTFGSGTRLTVV.